Presented here are 24 T cell receptor beta chains from one specimen sequenced in a study of shared clonotypes between healthy human individuals. As defined, naive CD8 cells were CD45RO-negative and positively selected for CCR7, with terminally differentiated effector memory CD45RA+ cells excluded. Sequencing was performed with immunoSEQ multiplex PCR; in TCRdb, only in-frame clones are kept and a portion is missing. There are over 2,000,000 clones in the sample; 90% to 95% occur only once, and approximately 1.7% lies in the top ten. What was sequenced was naive CD8+ T cells from PBMCs. The source is a man aged 18 to 29 in good health. Some clones in this sample may be carry-over from other donors' samples.

The rearrangement links TRBV13 to TRBJ2-3; 12 bases agree with TRBD2. Germline V gene sequence: CDR1 PRHDT, CDR2 FYEKMQ (reference sequence). The CDR3 has 18 amino acids. V lost 2 bases to trimming and J lost 3 bases; unmatched junction nucleotides: 9. The CDR3 loop is CASSLRLAGGDTTDTQYF. CDR3 DNA sequence: TGTGCCAGCAGCTTACGTCTAGCGGGAGGGGATACAACAGATACGCAGTATTTT.

The V and J genes are TRBV7-9 and TRBJ2-7, with D perhaps TRBD2 (7 bases). Trimming pared 5 bases from V and 2 bases from J, leaving 10 bases between. The CDR3 loop spans 13 amino acids. CDR1 is SEHNR and CDR2 is FQNEAQ in the germline V gene (reference sequence). The CDR3 coding sequence is TGTGCCAGCAGCCCCGGGGGGCCCTACGAGCAGTACTTC. This encodes CASSPGGPYEQYF.

The chain couples TRBV4-1 to TRBJ2-1; no clear D gene. CDR1 is MGHRA and CDR2 is YSYEKL in the germline V gene. V was clipped by 2 bases and J by 9 bases, with 14 bases between them. This CDR3 contains 14 residues. CDR3 region: CASSQPARRAEQFF. CDR3 bases: TGCGCCAGCAGCCAACCCGCCCGCCGGGCTGAGCAGTTCTTC.

This clone was detected only once. The chain couples TRBV7-9 to TRBJ2-5; 13 nucleotides align to TRBD2. In germline, CDR1 is SEHNR, CDR2 FQNEAQ (reference sequence). The V segment lost 5 bases and the J segment 5 bases; nucleotides outside the gene matches: 8. The CDR3 spans 16 residues. The CDR3 sequence is CASSSTSGRASETQYF. CDR3 DNA: TGTGCCAGCAGCAGTACTAGCGGGAGGGCCTCGGAGACCCAGTACTTC.

V and J are TRBV28 and TRBJ2-7; maybe TRBD1 (5 bases). Looked up from germline, CDR1 is MDHEN and CDR2 is SYDVKM. CDR3 length: 14 amino acids. V was pared by 3 bases and J by 0 bases, with 9 bases between. In DNA, the CDR3 is TGTGCCAGCAGTTTGGTACAGGTCTCCTACGAGCAGTACTTC. It codes for CASSLVQVSYEQYF.

The rearrangement uses TRBV7-8 and TRBJ1-3; D is unresolved. Germline CDR1 SGHVS, CDR2 FQNEAQ. The CDR3 covers 15 residues. V was cut by 5 bases and J by 1 base, with 12 bases left in between. The CDR3: CASSTLPRSGNTIYF. The CDR3 DNA reads as TGTGCCAGCAGCACCCTCCCCAGATCTGGAAACACCATATATTTT.

The V and J genes are TRBV6-4 and TRBJ2-2; tentatively, D is TRBD1 (5 bases). CDR3 length: 15 amino acids. Germline V gene sequence: CDR1 MRHNA, CDR2 SNTAGT. Trimming shortened V by 5 bases and J by 0 bases, and 10 bases separated the two germline ends. Here the CDR3 reads CASSQTVANTGELFF. CDR3 in DNA: TGTGCCAGCAGTCAGACAGTCGCGAACACCGGGGAGCTGTTTTTT.

The count of this clone is one. Additional DNA sequences in this sample encode the identical CDR3. The CDR3 DNA is TGCGCCAGCAGCCAAGATCCACGAGGGGATGAGCAGTTCTTC. It translates to CASSQDPRGDEQFF. The chain uses TRBV4-3 and TRBJ2-1; TRBD1 or TRBD2 may be the D gene (5 bases each). Germline CDR1 is LGHNA and CDR2 is YSLEER. The ends were cut back, 0 bases at V and 8 bases at J, with 11 bases in the middle. The CDR3 covers 14 residues.

This chain joins TRBV7-8 and TRBJ2-7, with D tentatively TRBD1 (5 bases). This CDR3 spans 15 amino acids. The V gene lost 3 bases and the J gene lost 3 bases, with 15 bases spanning the gap. Looked up from germline, CDR1 is SGHVS and CDR2 is FQNEAQ. This CDR3 is CASSFQGQALYEQYF. The CDR3 DNA reads as TGTGCCAGCAGCTTTCAAGGACAAGCTCTCTACGAGCAGTACTTC.

V usage is TRBV7-9 and J usage is TRBJ2-3, with 10 bases aligning to TRBD2. CDR1 is SEHNR and CDR2 is FQNEAQ in the germline V gene (reference sequence). This CDR3 region has 16 residues. J was trimmed by 6 bases and V by 5 bases; bases with no gene match: 11. DNA of the CDR3: TGTGCCAGCAGCGGAATGACTAGCGGGCAACCGGATACGCAGTATTTT. Its translation: CASSGMTSGQPDTQYF.

This clone has a single count. The V and J genes are TRBV15 and TRBJ1-2; D is ambiguous. CDR1 is LNHNV and CDR2 is YYDKDF in the germline V gene (reference sequence). The V and J ends lost 1 base and 8 bases respectively, with 14 bases between them. The CDR3 runs 14 residues. CDR3 bases: TGTGCCACCAGCAGAGTGAATCCATCGGGAGGCTACACCTTC. Its protein is CATSRVNPSGGYTF. The full variable domain, its missing parts supplied by reference TRBV15 and TRBJ1-2, is DAMVIQNPRYQVTQFGKPVTLSCSQTLNHNVMYWYQQKSSQAPKLLFHYYDKDFNNEADTPDNFQSRRPNTSFCFLDIRSPGLGDTAMYLCATSRVNPSGGYTFGSGTRLTVV.

The chain employs TRBV29-1 and TRBJ2-3, with TRBD2 identical over 9 bases. J was trimmed by 2 bases and V by 0 bases; bases with no gene match: 12. The CDR3 runs to 18 residues. Germline CDR1 SQVTM, CDR2 ANQGSEA. The CDR3 DNA reads TGCAGCGTTGAAGAAGTACTAGTTAGCGGGAGATACACAGATACGCAGTATTTT. Translating gives CSVEEVLVSGRYTDTQYF.

This chain joins TRBV4-2 and TRBJ2-3, with TRBD1 identical over 9 bases. The CDR3 consists of 17 residues. Germline-derived CDR1 and CDR2 are LGHNA and YNFKEQ. The ends lost 3 bases at V and 4 bases at J; junction bases unmatched: 11. CDR3 residues: CASSHTTLGQGPDTQYF. The CDR3 bases are TGTGCCAGCAGCCATACGACTCTAGGACAGGGGCCAGATACGCAGTATTTT.

This rearrangement joins TRBV4-1 to TRBJ2-1; weak D call: TRBD2 (5 bases). Germline loops: CDR1 MGHRA, CDR2 YSYEKL. The CDR3 is 15 residues long. Deletions cut 0 bases from V and 10 bases from J, with 16 bases between. Here the CDR3 DNA reads TGCGCCAGCAGCCAAGATTCGGACTCGGTTTGGGAGCAGTTCTTC. Translating it yields CASSQDSDSVWEQFF.

This sequence joins TRBV5-1 and TRBJ2-5; 13 bases agree with TRBD2. This CDR3 spans 16 amino acids. V shed 0 bases and J 5 bases; nucleotides not matched to a gene: 4. CDR1 is SGHRS, CDR2 YFSETQ, per germline. The CDR3 sequence: CASSLVLAGGVETQYF. DNA for the CDR3: TGCGCCAGCAGCTTGGTACTAGCGGGAGGGGTTGAGACCCAGTACTTC.

The V call is TRBV19, the J call TRBJ1-4; D not certain. V was trimmed by 5 bases and J by 12 bases, leaving 19 bases between them. Germline V gives CDR1 LNHDA, CDR2 SQIVND (reference sequence). The CDR3 consists of 14 residues. The CDR3 region has the DNA TGTGCCAGTAGTTCACGTATGGGAACATGGCAACTGTTTTTT. Its translation: CASSSRMGTWQLFF.

Only one count was recorded for this clone. V is TRBV9 and J is TRBJ1-4, with TRBD1 as a possible D gene (6 bases). The germline V gene encodes CDR1 SGDLS and CDR2 YYNGEE. V shed 2 bases and J shed 4 bases, with 9 bases lying between them. This CDR3 region has 14 residues. CDR3: CASSVTGFNEKLFF. Written as DNA, the CDR3 is TGTGCCAGCAGCGTGACAGGCTTTAATGAAAAACTGTTTTTT. Looking up the rest from reference TRBV9 and TRBJ1-4 gives the full variable domain: DSGVTQTPKHLITATGQRVTLRCSPRSGDLSVYWYQQSLDQGLQFLIQYYNGEERAKGNILERFSAQQFPDLHSELNLSSLELGDSALYFCASSVTGFNEKLFFGSGTQLSVL.

The chain has TRBV10-3 and TRBJ2-7; maybe TRBD2 (6 bases). Trimming removed 3 bases from V and 5 bases from J, with 14 bases in between. Germline CDR1 is ENHRY and CDR2 is SYGVKD. The CDR3 loop spans 14 amino acids. Written as DNA, the CDR3 is TGTGCCATCAGTGATATTACGGGGGAACACGAGCAGTACTTC. Its translation: CAISDITGEHEQYF.

This rearrangement joins TRBV29-1 to TRBJ2-7, with D perhaps matching TRBD2 (6 bases). From germline, CDR1 is SQVTM and CDR2 ANQGSEA. CDR3 size: 14 residues. With 6 bases removed from V and 3 bases from J, the gap between germline ends came to 18 bases. The CDR3 sequence: CSVSGTGRFYEQYF. The CDR3 bases are TGCAGCGTCTCAGGGACGGGGAGGTTCTACGAGCAGTACTTC.

As concerns this clone: Other nucleotide sequences from this sample produce the same CDR3. V usage is TRBV27 and J usage is TRBJ2-7, with a tentative D call TRBD2 (6 bases). The germline V and J ends were trimmed by 4 bases and 0 bases, with 7 bases remaining between them. CDR1 MNHEY and CDR2 SMNVEV come from the germline V gene (reference sequence). This CDR3 is 13 amino acids long. The CDR3 coding sequence is TGTGCCAGCAGTTGGGACTCCTCCTACGAGCAGTACTTC. Encoded protein: CASSWDSSYEQYF.

A word on this clone: The identical CDR3 is also encoded by other nucleotide sequences in the sample. The chain recombines TRBV9 with TRBJ1-4, with 7 bases lining up with TRBD1. This CDR3 region has 14 residues. V lost 2 bases, J lost 3 bases, and 1 base stayed unmatched. Per the germline V gene, CDR1 is SGDLS and CDR2 is YYNGEE. CDR3 nucleotide sequence: TGTGCCAGCAGCGTCCAGGGGGCTAATGAAAAACTGTTTTTT. This translates into CASSVQGANEKLFF.

This rearrangement joins TRBV4-3 to TRBJ2-6; maybe TRBD1 (6 bases). Germline CDR1 and CDR2: LGHNA and YSLEER. Trimming took off 3 bases at V and 2 bases at J, with 11 bases between the two ends. The CDR3 loop spans 16 amino acids. DNA for the CDR3: TGCGCCAGCAGCCAGGGTTACAGGGCTGGGGCCAACGTCCTGACTTTC. It is translated as CASSQGYRAGANVLTF.

CDR3 nucleotide sequence: TGCGCCAGCAGCCAGCCACTAGCGGGGTTCCAAGAGACCCAGTACTTC. Its protein is CASSQPLAGFQETQYF. The chain combines TRBV4-1 with TRBJ2-5; the match to TRBD2 covers 10 bases. Germline assignment: CDR1 MGHRA and CDR2 YSYEKL. This CDR3 region has 16 residues. Unmatched junction bases numbered 5, after V lost 3 bases and J lost 1 base.

The J gene is TRBJ1-1, the V gene TRBV7-9; D is unclear. V lost 5 bases and J 3 bases, leaving 7 bases between the germline ends. This CDR3 has 12 residues. Germline V lookup: CDR1 SEHNR, CDR2 FQNEAQ (reference sequence). CDR3 in amino acids: CASSPPDTEAFF. In DNA, the CDR3 is TGTGCCAGCAGCCCACCAGACACTGAAGCTTTCTTT.